This TCR beta chain was documented in a study of tumor-infiltrating lymphocytes in primary liver carcinoma. At the level of the study: The study enrolled male and female patients aged 30 to 69 years. General study points: Only about 7.5-24% of top clones were detected in all five tumor regions. Reduced overlap was seen in tumor-adjacent and tumor-blood pairs versus tumor region pairs.

A primer in the constant region served to generate TCR beta cDNA from 450 to 600 ng of total RNA. Investigators got TCR beta libraries out of three nested multiplex PCR rounds, done with slightly modified ARM-PCR. With TRBV1-TRBV30 forward primers and a C-beta reverse primer, the first two PCR rounds were run for around 11 cycles each. MiXCR, applied by TCRdb to the multiplex PCR reads, yields one record per CDR3 protein. The sample lists about 64,000 distinct CDR3 sequences; 71% were seen once. Unmatched junction bases numbered 11, after V lost 9 bases and J lost 0 bases. The germline V gene encodes CDR1 SGHAT and CDR2 FQNNGV. The CDR3 is 16 residues long. As to this clonotype: The antigen is not known.

The source material, 20-30 mg of unsorted bulk tissue, was used to co-extract RNA and DNA. Without exception, tumor samples held over 75% viable tumor cells. Specimen: liver tumor tissue from sampling region 4. The subset is: tumor region T4, right-lateral pole. This clonotype originated in a man aged 40-55 years with primary liver carcinoma and hepatitis B virus infection. The V gene is TRBV11-2, the J gene TRBJ2-3; 8 bases map to TRBD2. In DNA form, the CDR3 reads TGTGCCAGGAGCATAGAAGCGGGAGTCAGCACAGATACGCAGTATTTT. This encodes CARSIEAGVSTDTQYF.